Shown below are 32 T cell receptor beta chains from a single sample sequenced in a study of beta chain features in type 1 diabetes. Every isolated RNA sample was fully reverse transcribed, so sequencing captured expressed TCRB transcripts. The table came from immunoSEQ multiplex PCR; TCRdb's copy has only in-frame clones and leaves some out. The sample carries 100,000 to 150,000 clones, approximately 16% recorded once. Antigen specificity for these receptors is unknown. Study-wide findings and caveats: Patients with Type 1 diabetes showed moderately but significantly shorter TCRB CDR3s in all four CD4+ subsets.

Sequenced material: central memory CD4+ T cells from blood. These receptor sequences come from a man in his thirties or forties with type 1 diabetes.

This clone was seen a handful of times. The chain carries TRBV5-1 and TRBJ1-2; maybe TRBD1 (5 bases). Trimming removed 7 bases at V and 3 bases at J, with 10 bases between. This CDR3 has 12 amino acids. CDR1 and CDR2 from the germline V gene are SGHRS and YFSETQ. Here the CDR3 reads CASADTDYGYTF. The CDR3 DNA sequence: TGCGCCAGCGCGGACACAGACTATGGCTACACCTTC.

CDR3 protein: CASSQGTSGGPSSYEQYF. The CDR3 nucleotides are TGTGCCAGCAGCCAAGGGACTAGCGGGGGTCCGAGCTCCTACGAGCAGTACTTC. The chain joins TRBV4-2 to TRBJ2-7; 13 positions match TRBD2. Germline V gene sequence: CDR1 LGHNA, CDR2 YNFKEQ. CDR3 length: 18 residues. The ends lost 1 base at V and 0 bases at J; junction bases unmatched: 6.

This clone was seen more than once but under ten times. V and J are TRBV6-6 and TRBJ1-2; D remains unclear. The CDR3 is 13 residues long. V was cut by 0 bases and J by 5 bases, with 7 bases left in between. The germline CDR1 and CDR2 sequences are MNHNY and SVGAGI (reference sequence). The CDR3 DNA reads TGTGCCAGCAGTTACTCGATTGGGTATGGCTACACCTTC. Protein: CASSYSIGYGYTF.

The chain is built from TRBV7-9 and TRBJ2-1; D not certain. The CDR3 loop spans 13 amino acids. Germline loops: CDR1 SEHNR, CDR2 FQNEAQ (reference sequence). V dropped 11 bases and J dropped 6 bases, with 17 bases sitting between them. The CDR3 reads CAGDRLMSNEQFF. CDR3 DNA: TGTGCCGGAGACCGATTAATGTCCAATGAGCAGTTCTTC.

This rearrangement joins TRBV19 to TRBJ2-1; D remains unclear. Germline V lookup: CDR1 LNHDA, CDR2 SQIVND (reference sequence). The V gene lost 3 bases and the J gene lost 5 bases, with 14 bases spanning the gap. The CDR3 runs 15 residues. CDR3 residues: CASSMSLPGNNEQFF. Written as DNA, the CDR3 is TGTGCCAGTAGTATGTCGCTCCCTGGGAACAATGAGCAGTTCTTC.

The CDR3 DNA sequence: TGTGCCAGCAGCTTGCAGGTGGGCCCGCAAGAGACCCAGTACTTC. It yields the protein CASSLQVGPQETQYF. The chain is built from TRBV5-4 and TRBJ2-5; unclear D gene. The CDR3 is 15 amino acids. Trimming took off 1 base at V and 2 bases at J, with 12 bases between the two ends. CDR1 and CDR2 from the germline V gene are SGHNT and YYREEE (reference sequence).

The CDR3 is CSVGGLAAYEQYF. The CDR3 DNA reads as TGCAGCGTTGGGGGGCTAGCGGCCTACGAGCAGTACTTC. The V gene is TRBV29-1, the J gene TRBJ2-7, with TRBD2 as a possible D gene (7 bases). Germline CDR1 reads SQVTM; CDR2 reads ANQGSEA. This CDR3 comprises 13 residues. Trimming removed 4 bases from V and 2 bases from J, with 12 bases in between.

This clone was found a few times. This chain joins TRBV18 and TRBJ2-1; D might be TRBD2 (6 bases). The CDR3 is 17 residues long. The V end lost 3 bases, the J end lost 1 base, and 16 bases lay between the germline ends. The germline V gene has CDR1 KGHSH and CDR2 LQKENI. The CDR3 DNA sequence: TGTGCCAGCTCACCGGCCACCGGGACTTCATCCTACAATGAGCAGTTCTTC. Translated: CASSPATGTSSYNEQFF.

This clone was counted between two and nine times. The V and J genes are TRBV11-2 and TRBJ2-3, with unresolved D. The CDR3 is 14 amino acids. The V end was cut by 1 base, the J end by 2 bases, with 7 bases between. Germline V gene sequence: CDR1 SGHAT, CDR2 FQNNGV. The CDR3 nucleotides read TGTGCCAGCAGCTTAGGTAGCATCACAGATACGCAGTATTTT. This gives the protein CASSLGSITDTQYF.

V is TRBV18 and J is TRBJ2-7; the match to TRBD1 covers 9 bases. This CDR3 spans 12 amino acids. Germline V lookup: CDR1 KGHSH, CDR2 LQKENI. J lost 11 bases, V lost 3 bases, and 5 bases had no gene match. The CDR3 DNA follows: TGTGCCAGCTCACCTGACAGGGGGAACAAGTACTTC. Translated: CASSPDRGNKYF.

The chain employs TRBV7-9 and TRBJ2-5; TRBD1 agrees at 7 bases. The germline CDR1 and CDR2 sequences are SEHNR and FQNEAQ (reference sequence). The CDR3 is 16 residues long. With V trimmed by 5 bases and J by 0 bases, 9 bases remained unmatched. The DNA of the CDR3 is TGTGCCAGCAGCCCCTGGGACAGCCTGTACCAAGAGACCCAGTACTTC. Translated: CASSPWDSLYQETQYF.

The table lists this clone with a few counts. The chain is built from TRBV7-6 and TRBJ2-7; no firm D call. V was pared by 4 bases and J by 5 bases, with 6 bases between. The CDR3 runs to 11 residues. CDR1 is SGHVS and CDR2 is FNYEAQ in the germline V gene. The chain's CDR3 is CASSSSHEQYF. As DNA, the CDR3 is TGTGCCAGCAGCTCCTCACACGAGCAGTACTTC.

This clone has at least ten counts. The chain's CDR3 is CASSQGTVYETQYF. The CDR3, as DNA: TGCGCCAGCAGCCAAGGGACAGTCTACGAGACCCAGTACTTC. This chain uses TRBV4-3 with TRBJ2-5, with D possibly matching TRBD1 (6 bases). CDR1 and CDR2 from the germline V gene are LGHNA and YSLEER. V lost 1 base, J lost 5 bases, and 11 bases lay in between. The CDR3 loop spans 14 amino acids.

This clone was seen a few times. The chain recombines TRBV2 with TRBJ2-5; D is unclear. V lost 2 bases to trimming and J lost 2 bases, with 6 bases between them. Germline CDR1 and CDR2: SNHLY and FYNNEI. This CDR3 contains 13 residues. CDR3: CASSERRQETQYF. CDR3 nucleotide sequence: TGTGCCAGCAGTGAAAGGAGACAAGAGACCCAGTACTTC.

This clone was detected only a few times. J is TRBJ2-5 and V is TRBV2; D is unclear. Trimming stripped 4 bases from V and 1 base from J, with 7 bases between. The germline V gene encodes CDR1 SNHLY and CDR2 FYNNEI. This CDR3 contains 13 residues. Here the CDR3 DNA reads TGTGCCAGCAGTGCTAACAGCCAAGAGACCCAGTACTTC. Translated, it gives CASSANSQETQYF.

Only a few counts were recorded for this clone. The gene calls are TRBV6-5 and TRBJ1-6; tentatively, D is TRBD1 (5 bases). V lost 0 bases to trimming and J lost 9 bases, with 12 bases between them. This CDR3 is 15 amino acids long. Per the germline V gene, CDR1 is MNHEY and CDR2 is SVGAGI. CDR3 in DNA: TGTGCCAGCAGTTACTCGCGGGGGGTGAGTTCACCCCTCCACTTT. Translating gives CASSYSRGVSSPLHF.

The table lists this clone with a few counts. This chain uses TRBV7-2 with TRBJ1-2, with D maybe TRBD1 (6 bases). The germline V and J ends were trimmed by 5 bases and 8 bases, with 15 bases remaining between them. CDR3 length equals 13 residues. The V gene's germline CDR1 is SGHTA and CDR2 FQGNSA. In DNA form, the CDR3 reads TGTGCCAGCAGCCTACAGGGAGGACAGGGCTACACCTTC. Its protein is CASSLQGGQGYTF.

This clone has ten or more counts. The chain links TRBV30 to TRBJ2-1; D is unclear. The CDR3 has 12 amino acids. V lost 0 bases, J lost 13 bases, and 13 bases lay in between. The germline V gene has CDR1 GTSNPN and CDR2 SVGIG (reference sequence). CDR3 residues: CAWSVLKTVQFF. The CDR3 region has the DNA TGTGCCTGGAGTGTACTCAAGACCGTCCAGTTCTTC.

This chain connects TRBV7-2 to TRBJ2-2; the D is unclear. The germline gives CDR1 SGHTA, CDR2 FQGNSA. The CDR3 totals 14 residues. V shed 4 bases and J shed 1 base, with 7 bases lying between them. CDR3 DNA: TGTGCCAGCAGCTATACGGTGAACACCGGGGAGCTGTTTTTT. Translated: CASSYTVNTGELFF. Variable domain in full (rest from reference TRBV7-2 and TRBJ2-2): GAGVSQSPSNKVTEKGKDVELRCDPISGHTALYWYRQSLGQGLEFLIYFQGNSAPDKSGLPSDRFSAERTGGSVSTLTIQRTQQEDSAVYLCASSYTVNTGELFFGEGSRLTVL.

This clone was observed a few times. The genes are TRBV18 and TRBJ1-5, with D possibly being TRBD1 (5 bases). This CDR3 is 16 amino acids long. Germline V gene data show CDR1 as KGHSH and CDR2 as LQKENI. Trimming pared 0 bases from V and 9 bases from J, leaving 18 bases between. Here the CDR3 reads CASSPPTSEGSGPQHF. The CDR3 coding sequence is TGTGCCAGCTCACCACCCACATCGGAGGGGTCGGGGCCCCAGCATTTT.

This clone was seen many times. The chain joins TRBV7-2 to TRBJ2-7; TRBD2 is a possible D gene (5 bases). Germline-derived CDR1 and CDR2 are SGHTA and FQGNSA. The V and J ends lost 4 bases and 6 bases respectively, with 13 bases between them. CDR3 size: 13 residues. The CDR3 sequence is CASSSPSSREQYF. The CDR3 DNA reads TGTGCCAGCAGCTCGCCCTCTAGCCGCGAGCAGTACTTC.

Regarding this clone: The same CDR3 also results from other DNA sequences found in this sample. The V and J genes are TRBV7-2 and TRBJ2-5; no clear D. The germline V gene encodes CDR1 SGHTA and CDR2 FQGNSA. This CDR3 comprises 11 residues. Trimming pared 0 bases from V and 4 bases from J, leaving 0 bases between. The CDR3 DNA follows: TGTGCCAGCAGCTTAGCAGAGACCCAGTACTTC. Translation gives CASSLAETQYF.

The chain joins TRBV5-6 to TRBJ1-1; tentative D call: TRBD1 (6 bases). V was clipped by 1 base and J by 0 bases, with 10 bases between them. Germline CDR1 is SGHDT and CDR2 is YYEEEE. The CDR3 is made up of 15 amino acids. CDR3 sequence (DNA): TGTGCCAGCAGCTTGATAGGGGGGATGAACACTGAAGCTTTCTTT. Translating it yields CASSLIGGMNTEAFF.

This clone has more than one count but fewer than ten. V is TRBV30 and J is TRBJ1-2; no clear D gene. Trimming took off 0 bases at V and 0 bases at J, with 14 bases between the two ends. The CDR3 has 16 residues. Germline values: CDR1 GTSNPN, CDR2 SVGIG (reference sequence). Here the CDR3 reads CAWSVLGIEANYGYTF. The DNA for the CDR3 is TGTGCCTGGAGTGTACTAGGGATCGAAGCTAACTATGGCTACACCTTC.

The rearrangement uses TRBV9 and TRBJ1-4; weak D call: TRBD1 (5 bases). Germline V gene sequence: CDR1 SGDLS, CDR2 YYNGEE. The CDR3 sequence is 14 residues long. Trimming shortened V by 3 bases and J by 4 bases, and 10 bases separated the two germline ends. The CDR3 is CASSATERNEKLFF. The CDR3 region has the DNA TGTGCCAGCAGCGCGACAGAACGTAATGAAAAACTGTTTTTT.

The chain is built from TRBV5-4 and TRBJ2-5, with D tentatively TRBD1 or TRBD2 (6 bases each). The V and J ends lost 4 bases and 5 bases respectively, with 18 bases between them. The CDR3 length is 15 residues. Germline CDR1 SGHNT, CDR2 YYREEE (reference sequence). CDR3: CASSQRSGAGETQYF. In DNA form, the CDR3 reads TGTGCCAGCAGCCAGCGATCAGGGGCGGGGGAGACCCAGTACTTC.

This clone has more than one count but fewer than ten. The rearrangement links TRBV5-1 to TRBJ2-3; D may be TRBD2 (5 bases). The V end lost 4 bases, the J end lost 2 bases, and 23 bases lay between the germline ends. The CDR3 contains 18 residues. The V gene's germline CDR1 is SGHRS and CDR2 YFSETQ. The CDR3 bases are TGCGCCAGCAGCATAGGGTCCCTCTCTCTGGGAGTCACAGATACGCAGTATTTT. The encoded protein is CASSIGSLSLGVTDTQYF.

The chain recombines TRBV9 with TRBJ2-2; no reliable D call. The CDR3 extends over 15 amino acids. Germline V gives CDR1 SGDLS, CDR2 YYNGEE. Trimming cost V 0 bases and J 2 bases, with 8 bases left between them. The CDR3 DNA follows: TGTGCCAGCAGCGTAGACACGACAAACACCGGGGAGCTGTTTTTT. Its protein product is CASSVDTTNTGELFF.

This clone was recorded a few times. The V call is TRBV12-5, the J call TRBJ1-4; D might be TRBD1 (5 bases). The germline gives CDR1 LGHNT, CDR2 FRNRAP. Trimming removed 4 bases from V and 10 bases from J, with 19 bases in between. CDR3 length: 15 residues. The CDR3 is CASGSMTAQRGKLFF. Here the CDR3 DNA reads TGTGCTAGTGGTTCCATGACAGCCCAGCGGGGAAAACTGTTTTTT.

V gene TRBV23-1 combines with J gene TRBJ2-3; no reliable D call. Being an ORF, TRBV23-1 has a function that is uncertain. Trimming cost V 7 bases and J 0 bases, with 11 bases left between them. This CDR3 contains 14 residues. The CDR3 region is CASIPTHSTDTQYF. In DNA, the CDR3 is TGCGCCAGCATCCCGACCCATAGCACAGATACGCAGTATTTT.

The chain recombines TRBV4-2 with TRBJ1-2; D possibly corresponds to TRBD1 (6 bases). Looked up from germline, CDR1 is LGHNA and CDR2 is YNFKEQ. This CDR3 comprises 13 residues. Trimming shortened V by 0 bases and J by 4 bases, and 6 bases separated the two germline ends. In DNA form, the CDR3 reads TGTGCCAGCAGCCAAGAACAGGGCTATGGCTACACCTTC. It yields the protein CASSQEQGYGYTF.

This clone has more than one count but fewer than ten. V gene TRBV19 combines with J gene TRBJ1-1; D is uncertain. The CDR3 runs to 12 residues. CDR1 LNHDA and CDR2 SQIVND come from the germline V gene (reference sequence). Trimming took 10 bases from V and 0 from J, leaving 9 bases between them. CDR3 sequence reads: CATDGMNTEAFF. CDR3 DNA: TGTGCCACGGACGGTATGAACACTGAAGCTTTCTTT. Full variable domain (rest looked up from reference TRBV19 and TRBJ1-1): DGGITQSPKYLFRKEGQNVTLSCEQNLNHDAMYWYRQDPGQGLRLIYYSQIVNDFQKGDIAEGYSVSREKKESFPLTVTSAQKNPTAFYLCATDGMNTEAFFGQGTRLTVV.